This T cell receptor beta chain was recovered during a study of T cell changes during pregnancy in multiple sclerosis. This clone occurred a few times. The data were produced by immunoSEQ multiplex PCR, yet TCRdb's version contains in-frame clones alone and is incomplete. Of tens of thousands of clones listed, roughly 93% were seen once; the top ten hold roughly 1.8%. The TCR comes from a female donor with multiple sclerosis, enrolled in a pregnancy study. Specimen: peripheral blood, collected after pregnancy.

Here the CDR3 reads CASTSSGEPNSYNEQFF. The DNA of the CDR3 is TGTGCCAGCACCTCTAGCGGGGAACCAAACTCCTACAATGAGCAGTTCTTC. The rearrangement uses TRBV28 and TRBJ2-1; TRBD2 agrees at 9 bases. The V and J ends lost 7 bases and 0 bases, in that order; junction bases with no gene match: 10. The germline V gene has CDR1 MDHEN and CDR2 SYDVKM. The CDR3 totals 17 residues.